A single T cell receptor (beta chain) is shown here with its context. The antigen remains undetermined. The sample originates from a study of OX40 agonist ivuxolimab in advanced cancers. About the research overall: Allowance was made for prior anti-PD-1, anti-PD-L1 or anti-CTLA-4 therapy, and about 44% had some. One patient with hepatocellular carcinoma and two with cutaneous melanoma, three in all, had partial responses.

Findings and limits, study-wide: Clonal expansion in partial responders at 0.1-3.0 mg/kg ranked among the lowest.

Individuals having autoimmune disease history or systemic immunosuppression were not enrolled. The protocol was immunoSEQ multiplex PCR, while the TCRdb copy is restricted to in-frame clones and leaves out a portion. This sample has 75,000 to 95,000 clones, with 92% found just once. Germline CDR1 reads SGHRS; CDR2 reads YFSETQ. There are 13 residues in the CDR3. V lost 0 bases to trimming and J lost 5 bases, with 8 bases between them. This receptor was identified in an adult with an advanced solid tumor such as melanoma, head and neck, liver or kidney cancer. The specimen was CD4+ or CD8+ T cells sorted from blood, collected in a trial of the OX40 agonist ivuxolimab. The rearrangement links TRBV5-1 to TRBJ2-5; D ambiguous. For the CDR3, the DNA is TGCGCCAGCAGCTTGGAACCTTCGGAGACCCAGTACTTC. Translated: CASSLEPSETQYF.